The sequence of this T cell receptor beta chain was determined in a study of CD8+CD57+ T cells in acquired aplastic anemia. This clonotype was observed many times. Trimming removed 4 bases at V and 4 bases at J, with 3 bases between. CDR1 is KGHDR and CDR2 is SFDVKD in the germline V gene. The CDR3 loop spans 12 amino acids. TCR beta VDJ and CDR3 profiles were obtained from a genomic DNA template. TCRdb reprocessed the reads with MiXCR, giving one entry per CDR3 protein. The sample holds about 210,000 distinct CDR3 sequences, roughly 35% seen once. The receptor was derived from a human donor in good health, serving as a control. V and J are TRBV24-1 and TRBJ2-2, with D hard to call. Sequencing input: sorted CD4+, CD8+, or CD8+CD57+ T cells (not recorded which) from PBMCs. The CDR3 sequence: CATSELTGELFF. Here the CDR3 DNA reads TGTGCCACCAGTGAACTCACCGGGGAGCTGTTTTTT.